These 31 T cell receptor beta chains originate from one sample sequenced in a study of beta chain features in type 1 diabetes. Expressed TCRB transcripts were sequenced after all isolated RNA was converted to cDNA. TCRdb's copy holds only in-frame clones and misses some; the assay was immunoSEQ multiplex PCR. The sample lists about 410,000 clones; approximately 15% were seen once. Sequenced: naive CD4+ T cells from blood. Receptors were obtained from a man under 40 in good health.

This clone was recorded a few times. V is TRBV6-5 and J is TRBJ1-2; 7 nucleotides line up with TRBD1. V lost 6 bases to trimming and J lost 4 bases; unmatched junction nucleotides: 5. This CDR3 region has 13 residues. The germline V gene has CDR1 MNHEY and CDR2 SVGAGI. This CDR3 is CASSRGGFYGYTF. The CDR3 nucleotides read TGTGCCAGCAGCCGAGGGGGCTTCTATGGCTACACCTTC.

The rearrangement joins TRBV7-8 to TRBJ2-4, with TRBD2 matching over 12 bases. The V gene end was trimmed by 5 bases and the J gene end by 5 bases; junction bases not matched to a gene: 16. CDR3 length equals 19 residues. The germline V gene has CDR1 SGHVS and CDR2 FQNEAQ. The CDR3 DNA reads as TGTGCCAGCAGCCCTCCCCTTTTGACTAGCGGGAGATCGGAAAACATTCAGTACTTC. This codes for CASSPPLLTSGRSENIQYF.

This clone occurred a few times. The chain employs TRBV4-1 and TRBJ1-6, with 9 bases aligning to TRBD1. Trimming removed 3 bases from V and 10 bases from J; junction bases left unmatched: 7. CDR3 length equals 15 residues. In germline, CDR1 is MGHRA, CDR2 YSYEKL. The CDR3 reads CASSHLDRGNSPLHF. The DNA for the CDR3 is TGCGCCAGCAGCCACTTGGACAGGGGAAACTCACCCCTCCACTTT.

This clone has just a few counts. V is TRBV7-2 and J is TRBJ2-3; perhaps TRBD2 as D (6 bases). The CDR3 is 16 amino acids. V was cut by 1 base and J by 0 bases, with 11 bases left in between. Germline CDR1 reads SGHTA; CDR2 reads FQGNSA. The CDR3 DNA reads TGTGCCAGCAGCTTAGTGGGGACTTCTAGCACAGATACGCAGTATTTT. It encodes CASSLVGTSSTDTQYF.

There are a few counts of this clone. CDR3 region: CASSPPGTASYEQYV. Written as DNA, the CDR3 is TGCGCCAGCAGTCCTCCCGGGACAGCCTCCTACGAGCAGTACGTC. The chain carries TRBV23-1 and TRBJ2-7; TRBD1 agrees at 7 bases. TRBV23-1 is reported as an ORF; its role is uncertain. The CDR3 spans 15 residues. The junction had 6 bases not matched to a gene; V was cut back by 4 bases and J by 0 bases.

The chain combines TRBV4-3 with TRBJ2-3; 11 positions match TRBD2. The CDR3 sequence is 20 residues long. The germline gives CDR1 LGHNA, CDR2 YSLEER. The J segment lost 6 bases and the V segment lost 0 bases, leaving 17 bases of the junction unmatched. CDR3 nucleotides: TGCGCCAGCAGCCAAGAATCCCATCCCTATAGCGGGGGGGCTGGGGATACGCAGTATTTT. Encoded protein: CASSQESHPYSGGAGDTQYF.

The V call is TRBV9, the J call TRBJ2-3; TRBD1 agrees at 8 bases. The junction had 9 bases not matched to a gene; V was cut back by 2 bases and J by 4 bases. CDR1 SGDLS and CDR2 YYNGEE come from the germline V gene. The CDR3 is 16 amino acids. CDR3 residues: CASSVQGRGHSDTQYF. CDR3 DNA sequence: TGTGCCAGCAGCGTTCAAGGCAGGGGGCACTCAGATACGCAGTATTTT.

The V gene is TRBV9, the J gene TRBJ1-2, with D possibly being TRBD1 (5 bases). CDR3 length: 17 amino acids. The V end was cut by 2 bases, the J end by 5 bases, with 22 bases between. Germline V gene sequence: CDR1 SGDLS, CDR2 YYNGEE. The CDR3: CASSVLSPPGQKYGYTF. The CDR3 nucleotides are TGTGCCAGCAGCGTTCTATCCCCCCCAGGGCAGAAATATGGCTACACCTTC. The full variable domain, with the rest looked up from reference TRBV9 and TRBJ1-2, is DSGVTQTPKHLITATGQRVTLRCSPRSGDLSVYWYQQSLDQGLQFLIQYYNGEERAKGNILERFSAQQFPDLHSELNLSSLELGDSALYFCASSVLSPPGQKYGYTFGSGTRLTVV.

This clone has more than one count but fewer than ten. The chain combines TRBV10-3 with TRBJ2-7; D may be TRBD1 or TRBD2 (5 bases each). V lost 0 bases and J lost 6, with 6 bases in between. The CDR3 is 12 amino acids. In germline, CDR1 is ENHRY, CDR2 SYGVKD. The CDR3: CAISESRGEQYF. In DNA, the CDR3 is TGTGCCATCAGTGAGTCGAGGGGCGAGCAGTACTTC.

This rearrangement joins TRBV10-3 to TRBJ1-1; D possibly corresponds to TRBD1 (6 bases). The CDR3 has 15 amino acids. Trimming took off 1 base at V and 6 bases at J, with 15 bases between the two ends. CDR1 is ENHRY, CDR2 SYGVKD, per germline. The CDR3, as DNA: TGTGCCATCAGTGAGTTTGGACAGTTTAACCCTGAAGCTTTCTTT. Residues: CAISEFGQFNPEAFF.

V gene TRBV30 combines with J gene TRBJ1-1, with no clear D. Germline V lookup: CDR1 GTSNPN, CDR2 SVGIG (reference sequence). This CDR3 has 13 amino acids. Trimming removed 4 bases at V and 0 bases at J, with 9 bases between. This CDR3 reads CAWKQRLNTEAFF. Here the CDR3 DNA reads TGTGCCTGGAAGCAGCGTCTGAACACTGAAGCTTTCTTT.

V and J are TRBV28 and TRBJ2-7, with D tentatively TRBD2 (7 bases). This CDR3 is built from 15 residues. V shed 3 bases and J shed 4 bases, with 16 bases lying between them. Germline CDR1 is MDHEN and CDR2 is SYDVKM. The CDR3 nucleotides read TGTGCCAGCAGTTTGGGGGGGCGAACCACGTACGAGCAGTACGTC. Encoded protein: CASSLGGRTTYEQYV.

CDR3 in DNA: TGTGCCAGCACCCGGACTAGCGGCCTCCAAGAGACCCAGTACTTC. Protein sequence: CASTRTSGLQETQYF. The chain is built from TRBV6-5 and TRBJ2-5; 10 bases are shared with TRBD2. CDR1 and CDR2 (germline): MNHEY, SVGAGI. The CDR3 covers 15 residues. V gave up 7 bases and J gave up 1 base; unmatched junction bases: 6.

This rearrangement joins TRBV5-1 to TRBJ2-3; 9 bases fit TRBD2. The CDR3 spans 15 residues. CDR1 and CDR2 (germline): SGHRS, YFSETQ. The junction had 4 bases not matched to a gene; V was cut back by 3 bases and J by 2 bases. CDR3: CASSSAGGSTDTQYF. The CDR3 DNA sequence: TGCGCCAGCAGCTCAGCGGGGGGATCCACAGATACGCAGTATTTT.

This chain uses TRBV4-1 with TRBJ2-1, with TRBD2 identical over 9 bases. The germline V gene encodes CDR1 MGHRA and CDR2 YSYEKL. After removal of 1 base from V and 5 bases from J, the junction contained 0 bases not matched to a gene. This CDR3 comprises 14 residues. The CDR3 nucleotides are TGCGCCAGCAGCCAAGCTAGCGGGAACAATGAGCAGTTCTTC. This translates into CASSQASGNNEQFF.

This sequence joins TRBV7-2 and TRBJ2-3; TRBD2 matches 16 bases. The CDR3 is 18 amino acids. With V trimmed by 5 bases and J by 5 bases, 10 bases remained unmatched. Germline assignment: CDR1 SGHTA and CDR2 FQGNSA. CDR3 protein: CASSPGLAGGLRGDTQYF. CDR3 coding DNA: TGTGCCAGCAGCCCGGGACTAGCGGGGGGGCTTCGAGGAGATACGCAGTATTTT.

The chain combines TRBV7-2 with TRBJ1-3; 10 bases are shared with TRBD1. V shed 5 bases, J shed 3 bases, and the junction held 4 bases outside the gene matches. CDR3 length: 15 amino acids. Germline CDR1 reads SGHTA; CDR2 reads FQGNSA. This CDR3 reads CASSTRTGGGNTIYF. In DNA, the CDR3 is TGTGCCAGCAGCACCCGGACAGGGGGTGGAAACACCATATATTTT.

In its sample, this clone was seen a few times. In DNA, the CDR3 is TGTGCCAGCCTCGCTGGGGCAGGCGGCTACACCTTC. It translates to CASLAGAGGYTF. The chain uses TRBV2 and TRBJ1-2; D is possibly TRBD1 (5 bases). CDR3 length: 12 amino acids. CDR1 is SNHLY and CDR2 is FYNNEI in the germline V gene. V was clipped by 8 bases and J by 8 bases, with 15 bases between them.

The chain links TRBV29-1 to TRBJ2-3; D uncertain. The CDR3 length is 11 residues. V gave up 6 bases and J gave up 5 bases, with 9 bases separating them. Germline CDR1 reads SQVTM; CDR2 reads ANQGSEA. CDR3 protein: CSVLLGDTQYF. CDR3 sequence (DNA): TGCAGCGTCCTACTCGGAGATACGCAGTATTTT.

The chain links TRBV14 to TRBJ1-2; no clear D. CDR1 and CDR2 (germline): SGHDN, FVKESK. V dropped 5 bases and J dropped 7 bases, with 11 bases sitting between them. There are 12 residues in the CDR3. The CDR3: CASSGMAGGYTF. As DNA, the CDR3 is TGTGCCAGCAGCGGGATGGCAGGTGGCTACACCTTC.

This sequence joins TRBV14 and TRBJ2-5; the D is unclear. CDR1 is SGHDN and CDR2 is FVKESK in the germline V gene. The length of the CDR3 is 11 residues. V dropped 3 bases and J dropped 4 bases, with 3 bases sitting between them. The chain's CDR3 is CASSQAETQYF. Written as DNA, the CDR3 is TGTGCCAGCAGCCAGGCAGAGACCCAGTACTTC. Supplemented by reference TRBV14 and TRBJ2-5, the full variable domain reads EAGVTQFPSHSVIEKGQTVTLRCDPISGHDNLYWYRRVMGKEIKFLLHFVKESKQDESGMPNNRFLAERTGGTYSTLKVQPAELEDSGVYFCASSQAETQYFGPGTRLLVL.

About this clone: The sample has other DNA sequences that encode this CDR3 too. The chain joins TRBV20-1 to TRBJ2-5; D remains ambiguous. The CDR3 has 11 amino acids. Germline V gene data show CDR1 as DFQATT and CDR2 as SNEGSKA (reference sequence). Trimming took off 2 bases at V and 5 bases at J, with 6 bases between the two ends. The CDR3 nucleotides are TGCAGTGCTAGATTTGGGGAGACCCAGTACTTC. It translates to CSARFGETQYF.

This clone has only a few counts. The gene calls are TRBV6-6 and TRBJ1-4; D is possibly TRBD1 (5 bases). The CDR3 is made up of 13 amino acids. The V and J ends lost 2 bases and 8 bases respectively, with 9 bases between them. The germline V gene has CDR1 MNHNY and CDR2 SVGAGI (reference sequence). CDR3 sequence reads: CASSYRGWEKLFF. For the CDR3, the DNA is TGTGCCAGCAGTTACCGGGGCTGGGAAAAACTGTTTTTT.

The V gene is TRBV5-1, the J gene TRBJ1-2; 9 nucleotides line up with TRBD1. Germline CDR1 and CDR2: SGHRS and YFSETQ. The CDR3 loop spans 14 amino acids. With 4 bases clipped from V and 3 bases from J, the junction kept 4 bases outside the gene matches. The CDR3 bases are TGCGCCAGCAGCCTGGGACAGGGTCACTATGGCTACACCTTC. Its translation is CASSLGQGHYGYTF.

This clone was seen only a few times. Written as DNA, the CDR3 is TGTGCCAGCAGCCTTCGACAGGTCACCTACGAGCAGTACTTC. Residues: CASSLRQVTYEQYF. V is TRBV11-2 and J is TRBJ2-7, with D perhaps matching TRBD1 (6 bases). Germline CDR1 SGHAT, CDR2 FQNNGV. CDR3 length equals 14 residues. V was clipped by 5 bases and J by 2 bases, with 13 bases between them.

The chain employs TRBV4-2 and TRBJ2-5, with D tentatively TRBD1 or TRBD2 (5 bases each). This CDR3 has 14 residues. The V gene lost 5 bases and the J gene lost 5 bases, with 15 bases spanning the gap. CDR1 and CDR2 (germline): LGHNA, YNFKEQ. DNA of the CDR3: TGTGCCAGCAGCTTTGGGCAGGGACGCGAGACCCAGTACTTC. Its protein is CASSFGQGRETQYF.

This clone turned up a few times. The J gene is TRBJ2-7, the V gene TRBV11-2; unclear D gene. V was cut by 0 bases and J by 0 bases, with 9 bases left in between. This CDR3 has 15 residues. CDR1 SGHAT and CDR2 FQNNGV come from the germline V gene. CDR3 region: CASSLDSYLSYEQYF. CDR3 bases: TGTGCCAGCAGCTTAGACAGTTACCTCTCCTACGAGCAGTACTTC.

This clone appeared a few times. V and J are TRBV29-1 and TRBJ1-1; 7 bases line up with TRBD1. V dropped 1 base and J dropped 3; count of bases not matched to a gene: 5. This CDR3 comprises 14 residues. CDR1 is SQVTM and CDR2 is ANQGSEA in the germline V gene. CDR3 nucleotide sequence: TGCAGCGTTGAAGCCGTACAGGGGCACACTGAAGCTTTCTTT. Amino acids: CSVEAVQGHTEAFF.

Here the CDR3 reads CSVGRGSDTQYF. The CDR3 region has the DNA TGCAGCGTTGGCCGGGGTTCAGATACGCAGTATTTT. The chain couples TRBV29-1 to TRBJ2-3; D might be TRBD2 (5 bases). CDR3 size: 12 residues. Trimming cost V 4 bases and J 4 bases, with 9 bases left between them. Germline V CDR1 and CDR2: SQVTM, ANQGSEA.

This clone was counted only a few times. The chain recombines TRBV25-1 with TRBJ1-2; possible D gene TRBD1, 5 bases. Germline assignment: CDR1 MGHDK and CDR2 SYGVNS. CDR3 length equals 12 residues. V gave up 3 bases and J gave up 7 bases, with 9 bases separating them. The CDR3 nucleotides are TGTGCCAGCAGTGAGAAGGGGAGTGGCTACACCTTC. Translating gives CASSEKGSGYTF.

The rearrangement joins TRBV4-3 to TRBJ1-2, with D perhaps matching TRBD1 (5 bases). Germline assignment: CDR1 LGHNA and CDR2 YSLEER. The CDR3 consists of 14 residues. With 1 base removed from V and 2 bases from J, the gap between germline ends came to 8 bases. CDR3 amino acids: CASSQARANYGYTF. The CDR3 DNA reads TGCGCCAGCAGCCAAGCCAGGGCAAACTATGGCTACACCTTC.